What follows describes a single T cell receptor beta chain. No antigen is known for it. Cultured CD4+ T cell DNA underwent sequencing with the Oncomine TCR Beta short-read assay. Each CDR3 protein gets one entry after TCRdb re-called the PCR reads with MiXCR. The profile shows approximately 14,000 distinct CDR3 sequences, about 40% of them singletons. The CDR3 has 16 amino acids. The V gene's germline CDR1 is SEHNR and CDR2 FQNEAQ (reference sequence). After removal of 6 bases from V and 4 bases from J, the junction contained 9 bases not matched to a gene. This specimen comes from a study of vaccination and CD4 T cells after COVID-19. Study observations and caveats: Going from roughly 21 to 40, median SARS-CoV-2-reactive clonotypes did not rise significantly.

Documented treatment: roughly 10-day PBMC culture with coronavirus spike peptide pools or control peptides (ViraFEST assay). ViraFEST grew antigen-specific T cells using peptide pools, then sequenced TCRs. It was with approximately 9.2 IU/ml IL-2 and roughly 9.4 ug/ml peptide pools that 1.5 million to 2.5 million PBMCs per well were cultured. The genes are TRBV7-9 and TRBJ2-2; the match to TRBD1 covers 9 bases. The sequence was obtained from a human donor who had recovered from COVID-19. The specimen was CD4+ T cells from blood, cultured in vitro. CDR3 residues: CASSPPGQGTTGELFF. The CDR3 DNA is TGTGCCAGCAGTCCTCCAGGACAGGGGACCACCGGGGAGCTGTTTTTT.